Presented here are 8 T cell receptor beta chains from one specimen sequenced in a study of regulatory T cells in long-lasting Graves disease (dated by TCRdb to the early 2020s). To prepare the library, multiplex PCR was applied. Sequencing instrument: Illumina HiSeq 4000. TCR beta libraries were built with iRepertoire HTBI primers and Arm-PCR amplification of CDR3 regions. TCRdb applied fastp at Q25 and MiXCR to the public reads, then kept only in-frame beta chains. Under each unique CDR3 protein, matching rows form one entry showing the most common genes and DNA. The sample table shows roughly 610,000 distinct CDR3 sequences, and 16% are seen once. Around a sixth of the sample comes from the top ten. Explained via the paper, the time point label denotes: newly diagnosed GD, antithyroid drugs for less than 3 months. RNA was extracted from PBMCs in TRIzol for both TCR sequencing and RNA sequencing.

These records were also assigned to another study, of T cells in Graves' hyperthyroidism and ophthalmopathy.

The specimen was peripheral blood mononuclear cells (PBMCs), collected at new diagnosis, from a patient treated with antithyroid drugs. The receptors here all came from a young woman with Graves disease. Donor details come from another sample of the same person, matched by shared clones.

This clonotype has only a few counts. The V and J genes are TRBV7-2 and TRBJ2-1, with D perhaps TRBD1 or TRBD2 (5 bases each). Trimming pared 5 bases from V and 15 bases from J, leaving 17 bases between. Germline lookup yields CDR1 SGHTA and CDR2 FQGNSA. This CDR3 is built from 12 residues. CDR3 in amino acids: CASSDSRGYWFF. The DNA of the CDR3 is TGTGCCAGCAGCGACTCGAGGGGATATTGGTTCTTC.

Many counts were recorded for this clonotype. The chain couples TRBV28 to TRBJ2-5; D is ambiguous. Germline-derived CDR1 and CDR2 are MDHEN and SYDVKM. The CDR3 totals 13 residues. Trimming removed 5 bases at V and 3 bases at J, with 10 bases between. The CDR3 protein is CASSPAGEETQYF. CDR3 sequence (DNA): TGTGCCAGCAGTCCTGCAGGTGAAGAGACCCAGTACTTC.

This clonotype was seen repeatedly, ten times or more. The chain couples TRBV12-5 to TRBJ2-1, with D tentatively TRBD2 (6 bases). The V end lost 0 bases, the J end lost 5 bases, and 20 bases lay between the germline ends. Germline V CDR1 and CDR2: LGHNT, FRNRAP. CDR3 length equals 18 residues. The CDR3 reads CASGLVTPGTPRNNEQFF. Written as DNA, the CDR3 is TGTGCTAGTGGTTTGGTGACTCCAGGGACTCCTAGAAACAATGAGCAGTTCTTC.

The chain joins TRBV11-2 to TRBJ2-4; D tentatively reads TRBD1 or TRBD2 (5 bases each). The CDR3 is 15 residues long. V lost 4 bases to trimming and J lost 2 bases, with 12 bases between them. Germline lookup yields CDR1 SGHAT and CDR2 FQNNGV. The CDR3 nucleotides are TGTGCCAGCAGCTGGGACCGAGGAACCAAAAACATTCAGTACTTC. Its translation is CASSWDRGTKNIQYF.

This clonotype has ten or more counts. The V and J genes are TRBV28 and TRBJ1-1; D is ambiguous. This CDR3 is built from 14 residues. Germline V gene sequence: CDR1 MDHEN, CDR2 SYDVKM. Trimming stripped 7 bases from V and 0 bases from J, with 12 bases between. This CDR3 is CASTSYGLNTEAFF. The CDR3 coding sequence is TGTGCCAGCACCTCCTATGGGCTGAACACTGAAGCTTTCTTT.

This chain joins TRBV28 and TRBJ1-2; 12 bases are shared with TRBD1. V lost 2 bases and J lost 3; bases outside the gene matches: 7. The germline CDR1 and CDR2 sequences are MDHEN and SYDVKM. The CDR3 totals 17 residues. The CDR3 nucleotides are TGTGCCAGCAGTTTAGGTAGCGGGACAGGGGGCGACTATGGCTACACCTTC. Amino acids: CASSLGSGTGGDYGYTF.

The V gene is TRBV6-5, the J gene TRBJ2-2; 8 bases are shared with TRBD2. Germline CDR1 reads MNHEY; CDR2 reads SVGAGI. This CDR3 spans 16 amino acids. V dropped 4 bases and J dropped 5; count of bases not matched to a gene: 9. The CDR3 spells CASSSRGGTSTGELFF. The CDR3 coding sequence is TGTGCCAGCAGTTCCCGCGGGGGGACTAGTACCGGGGAGCTGTTTTTT.

The chain combines TRBV20-1 with TRBJ2-2; TRBD2 matches at 9 bases. The trim removed 1 base at V and 6 bases at J, leaving 6 bases unmatched. CDR3 length: 15 residues. Germline V gives CDR1 DFQATT, CDR2 SNEGSKA (reference sequence). CDR3 nucleotide sequence: TGCAGTGCTAGAGTCCCAGCGGGAGGATCCGGGGAGCTGTTTTTT. Residues: CSARVPAGGSGELFF.